This T cell receptor beta chain originates from a study of post-analysis software for immune sequencing data (dated by TCRdb to between 2015 and 2017). Background for the entire study: The recorded disease courses included relapsing-remitting, secondary progressive and progressive-relapsing multiple sclerosis, and some patients had no subtype annotation. A subset of samples was prepared in parallel using single-end sample barcoding, then pooled and co-amplified after Illumina adapter ligation. The patient repertoires were compared against about a dozen previously published healthy control repertoires obtained from donors aged about 6 to 26 years. Results and caveats for the whole study, not just this receptor: Significantly higher frequencies in patients than in controls were found for several TRBV segments, including TRBV5-6, TRBV5-1 and TRBV20-1. Direct clustering with F measure revealed strong co-clustering of samples prepared in the same batch, which led to a batch-effect correction. The control group was slightly older than the multiple sclerosis patient group. Compared with controls, multiple sclerosis patients had significantly lower normalized Chao1 diversity, a finding suggesting substantial peripheral T-cell clonal expansion.

Worth noting for this clonotype: Its recognized antigen is unknown. Base qualities are missing; no much larger clone stands one base away.

Library preparation employed PCR. The sequencer was an Illumina HiSeq 2500. To reduce PCR and sequencing biases, unique molecular identifiers were built into the TCR beta cDNA libraries. Every 1 to 10 million input T cells yielded approximately 500,000 cDNA molecules, meaning each molecule approximated one T cell. Patient libraries were prepared and sequenced with the same protocol used for the earlier healthy control dataset. Within a given batch, samples were prepared together, multiplexed and sequenced on the same HiSeq lane. As for how the authors treated the data: MIGEC handled the raw barcoded reads, throwing out single-read molecular identifier groups before consensus assembly and CDR3 extraction. Clonotype tables were post-analysed with VDJtools, normalizing diversity by down-sampling all datasets to the smallest sample size. In repertoire overlap clustering, CDR3 amino acid sequences, but not nucleotide sequences, were matched to correct batch-related cross-sample contamination. The raw public data were reprocessed by TCRdb itself: fastp quality trimming at Q25, MiXCR clonotype calling, in-frame beta chains only. CDR3 protein sequences are deduplicated, and each keeps its most common genes and DNA. The V and J calls and clone size are TCRdb's, not the authors'. A total of approximately 690,000 distinct CDR3 sequences appear in this sample, approximately 59% of them only once. Around 11% of the sample comes from the top ten.

Taken from cysteine to phenylalanine, the CDR3 has 12 residues. The read is trimmed to its CDR3 DNA, 36 bases read in frame from base 1. V was cut back by 5 bases and J by 0 bases, leaving a gap of 5 bases between them. CDR1 and CDR2, per the germline V gene, are SQVTM and ANQGSEA. TCR beta repertoires were profiled from peripheral blood of approximately 13 young patients with multiple sclerosis to demonstrate the VDJtools post-analysis software. The patients with multiple sclerosis were children and adolescents between roughly 6 and 15 years of age. Sequences were obtained from blood. The source of this sequence is a girl under 10 years old with multiple sclerosis. The rearranged chain carries TRBV29-1 and TRBJ2-1; too little of a D gene remains to name it. At the DNA level, the sequence is TGCAGCGTTCGCAACTCCTACAATGAGCAGTTCTTC. Its translation is CSVRNSYNEQFF.